These 2 T cell receptor beta chains originate from one sample sequenced in a study of vaccination and CD4 T cells after COVID-19. The Oncomine TCR Beta short-read assay was applied to DNA of cultured CD4+ T cells. TCRdb passed the PCR reads through MiXCR, listing each CDR3 protein once. The sample shows 6,000 to 9,500 distinct CDR3 sequences, about 53% of them seen only once. No antigen has been identified for these receptors. The treatment: approximately nine-day PBMC culture with coronavirus spike peptide pools or control peptides (ViraFEST assay). CD4+ T lymphocytes from the unexposed donor were collected before the COVID-19 pandemic (2011-2018). The specimen sequenced was CD4+ T cells from blood, cultured in vitro. All receptors derive from a human donor in good health.

This clonotype was observed a handful of times. The chain employs TRBV6-1 and TRBJ1-5; TRBD1 matches at 7 bases. This CDR3 region has 17 residues. The germline gives CDR1 MNHNS, CDR2 SASEGT. J lost 6 bases, V lost 2 bases, and 13 bases had no gene match. The CDR3 region is CASSEPPAMTGLQPQHF. In DNA form, the CDR3 reads TGTGCCAGCAGTGAACCCCCGGCCATGACAGGGCTTCAGCCCCAGCATTTT.

This clonotype was seen a few times. V and J are TRBV7-2 and TRBJ2-2; 9 bases align to TRBD2. Looked up from germline, CDR1 is SGHTA and CDR2 is FQGNSA. J gave up 4 bases and V 1 base, and 7 bases lay outside the gene matches. The CDR3 covers 17 residues. Here the CDR3 reads CASSLGGGRAATGELFF. CDR3 bases: TGTGCCAGCAGCTTAGGGGGCGGGAGGGCCGCCACCGGGGAGCTGTTTTTT. The entire variable domain, with the rest obtained from reference TRBV7-2 and TRBJ2-2, is as follows: GAGVSQSPSNKVTEKGKDVELRCDPISGHTALYWYRQSLGQGLEFLIYFQGNSAPDKSGLPSDRFSAERTGGSVSTLTIQRTQQEDSAVYLCASSLGGGRAATGELFFGEGSRLTVL.